This entry describes one T cell receptor (beta chain). The antigen remains unidentified. Treatment indicated: about 20 received Ad26.COV2.S at low or high dose, single or two shots; about 5 received placebo; per-sample allocation not given. At day 63 after the first vaccine or placebo injection, samples were drawn. Libraries were prepared by immunoSEQ multiplex PCR; TCRdb keeps only in-frame clonotypes and omits some of them. Altogether hundreds of thousands of clones are present, 90% being singletons, with the ten largest covering 10% to 15%. The CDR3 sequence is 16 residues long. V lost 3 bases to trimming and J lost 6 bases; unmatched junction nucleotides: 11. Germline V gene lookup returns CDR1 LGHDT and CDR2 YNNKEL (reference sequence). The data were taken from a study of Ad26.COV2.S vaccination and SARS-CoV-2 variants. Whole-study context: By the intramuscular route, Ad26.COV2.S was given once, or twice 56 days apart. The study, taken as a whole, reports: Whether participants received vaccine or placebo, their non-spike TCR breadth was similar. Analyses that measured TCR breadth and depth may have underestimated total T cell responses.

The rearrangement uses TRBV3-1 (or the pseudogene TRBV3-2) and TRBJ2-1, with TRBD2 matching 7 bases. Source: peripheral blood, taken in a trial of Ad26.COV2.S vaccine versus placebo. This sequence was found in a person aged 18 to 59 who received the Ad26.COV2.S COVID-19 vaccine or a placebo. In DNA, the CDR3 is TGTGCCAGCAGCCACTCCGCGGGAGTAAGGGTCAATGAGCAGTTCTTC. Translation: CASSHSAGVRVNEQFF.